This entry concerns a single TCR beta chain. What it recognizes is unknown. Trimming removed 7 bases from V and 5 bases from J, with 6 bases in between. In germline, CDR1 is MNHNS, CDR2 SASEGT. CDR3 length: 11 residues. An immunoSEQ assay, version v3.0, was performed at survey level. Clones were read by immunoSEQ multiplex PCR, and TCRdb kept only the in-frame ones, dropping some. Seen here are around 21,000 clones, 87% observed once, and the top ten hold 4.1%. These data come from a study of long-term antiretroviral therapy in people with HIV. Study conclusions and caveats: CDR3 lengths in HIV samples spanned a narrower range than controls.

The sample was unsorted PBMCs, taken 2.1 years after starting antiretroviral therapy. V usage is TRBV6-1 and J usage is TRBJ1-5; D ambiguous. This TCR came from a man younger than 35 with HIV. CDR3 nucleotides: TGTGCCAGCATGGAAGATCAGCCCCAGCATTTT. It is translated as CASMEDQPQHF.